The sequence of this T cell receptor beta chain was determined in a study of cytotoxic CD8 clonotypes in ibrutinib-treated CLL. Across the whole study: The patients, under 13 relapsed/refractory and approximately 15 treatment-naive, included about 17 who were IGHV unmutated. Samples yielded averages of 255,043 productive templates and some 94,000 productive rearrangements. Findings and caveats of the study: Public clonotypes, an uncommon group, contracted or remained stable on treatment.

Frozen PBMC stocks contributed approximately 1.9 micrograms of genomic DNA to the TCR beta libraries. Data came from immunoSEQ multiplex PCR; TCRdb stores just in-frame clones and leaves some out. The data contain about 140,000 clones, about 72% of them singletons. CDR3 size: 18 residues. CDR1 and CDR2 from the germline V gene are LNHNV and YYDKDF (reference sequence). The V segment lost 3 bases and the J segment 0 bases; nucleotides outside the gene matches: 5. On this clone itself: Its matching antigen is unknown.

V gene TRBV15 combines with J gene TRBJ2-3; 14 nucleotides align to TRBD2. The material was PBMCs, obtained after 12 months of ibrutinib treatment. This receptor was obtained from a human donor with chronic lymphocytic leukemia. CDR3 in amino acids: CATSSPGLAGASTDTQYF. In nucleotides, the CDR3 is TGTGCCACCAGCAGCCCGGGACTAGCGGGGGCTAGCACAGATACGCAGTATTTT.